This T cell receptor beta chain was sequenced in a study of T cells after yellow fever vaccination. This clonotype has a handful of counts. Its antigen is unidentified. Overall study results and limits: A large majority of primary-vaccination clones showed up again after the booster (approximately 95% CD4, roughly 91% CD8). The presence of abundant clonotypes contaminating from the bulk population was possible in FACS-sorted repertoires.

With 2 bases removed from V and 4 bases from J, the gap between germline ends came to 8 bases. Germline values: CDR1 MGHDK, CDR2 SYGVNS. The CDR3 totals 14 residues. Each CDR3 protein gets one entry after TCRdb re-called the 5' RACE reads with MiXCR. In the table there are 620,000 or so distinct CDR3 sequences, around an eighth of which are singletons. The rearrangement uses TRBV25-1 and TRBJ2-2; possibly TRBD1 for D (5 bases). The clonotype was recovered from a young man who received the YFV17D yellow fever vaccine. Sample: PBMCs, taken on the day of the yellow fever booster vaccination. In DNA form, the CDR3 reads TGTGCCAGCAGTGAACAGGGAATCACCGGGGAGCTGTTTTTT. Translating gives CASSEQGITGELFF.